This TCR beta chain was found in a study of blood T cell repertoires in COVID-19. Assay: immunoSEQ multiplex PCR; the TCRdb copy retains only in-frame clones and omits some. The sample holds about 320,000 clones, roughly 90% seen once. Germline V gene lookup returns CDR1 SGHRS and CDR2 YFSETQ. With V trimmed by 2 bases and J by 6 bases, 8 bases remained unmatched. CDR3 length equals 15 residues. The chain has TRBV5-1 and TRBJ2-1, with TRBD2 matching over 7 bases. The clonotype comes from a woman between 18 and 29 years old who had recovered from COVID-19. Material: PBMCs or T cells enriched from blood (not recorded which). Here the CDR3 reads CASSLSGLGVNEQFF. In DNA form, the CDR3 reads TGCGCCAGCAGCTTAAGTGGACTAGGGGTCAATGAGCAGTTCTTC.